The 2 T cell receptor beta chains listed next were all sequenced from one sample in a study of shared T cell receptors in the human thymus. Assay: immunoSEQ multiplex PCR; the TCRdb copy retains only in-frame clones and omits some. The sample lists some 760,000 clones, over 75% seen once, with under 0.012% in the top ten. Another study also made use of these data, one on human thymus T cells.

Sample: thymocytes. These receptors were obtained from a girl less than two years old with a congenital heart defect.

This clone occurred a few times. V and J are TRBV19 and TRBJ2-6, with a weak D call TRBD2 (5 bases). Germline CDR1 is LNHDA and CDR2 is SQIVND (reference sequence). The length of the CDR3 is 15 residues. V was trimmed by 3 bases and J by 2 bases, leaving 8 bases between them. DNA for the CDR3: TGTGCCAGTAGTATCTGGGGAGCTGGGGCCAACGTCCTGACTTTC. It yields the protein CASSIWGAGANVLTF.

The V and J genes are TRBV6-6 and TRBJ2-5; possibly TRBD1 for D (6 bases). There are 10 residues in the CDR3. V was shortened by 6 bases and J by 7 bases, with 6 bases between the two germline ends. Germline CDR1 is MNHNY and CDR2 is SVGAGI (reference sequence). This chain's CDR3 is CASRGGTQYF. CDR3 nucleotides: TGTGCCAGCAGAGGGGGGACCCAGTACTTC.